Following are 11 T cell receptor beta chains from one sample sequenced in a study of blood T cell repertoires in COVID-19. Libraries were prepared by immunoSEQ multiplex PCR; TCRdb keeps only in-frame clonotypes and omits some of them. The sample yields some 190,000 clones, roughly 80% seen once. The sample was PBMCs or T cells enriched from blood (not recorded which). These receptors all stem from a woman in her thirties who had recovered from COVID-19.

In the case of this clone: Relative to the germline gene, one junction end is altered; a read error may explain this. The chain joins TRBV5-8 to TRBJ1-5; D remains unclear. The CDR3 spans 13 residues. Germline V gives CDR1 SGHTS, CDR2 YDEGEE. CDR3 in amino acids: CASSLDSDQPQHF. The CDR3 coding sequence is TGTGCCAGCAGCTTGGATAGCGATCAGCCCCAGCATTTT.

The chain carries TRBV7-3 and TRBJ2-6; 7 nucleotides line up with TRBD1. Germline loops: CDR1 SGHTA, CDR2 FQGTGA. Unmatched junction bases numbered 6, after V lost 1 base and J lost 0 bases. This CDR3 has 18 amino acids. DNA for the CDR3: TGTGCCAGCAGCTTAATGCCGGGACAGCACTCTGGGGCCAACGTCCTGACTTTC. Translated, it gives CASSLMPGQHSGANVLTF.

The chain couples TRBV28 to TRBJ2-7; 13 bases map to TRBD2. The CDR3 extends over 20 amino acids. Trimming cost V 5 bases and J 4 bases; bases outside gene matches: 20. CDR1 and CDR2 from the germline V gene are MDHEN and SYDVKM. DNA for the CDR3: TGTGCCAGCAGTCTCATATCCCCCCCCCGGACTAGCGGGAGAGTATACGAGCAGTACTTC. It specifies CASSLISPPRTSGRVYEQYF.

V gene TRBV9 combines with J gene TRBJ1-2; 11 nucleotides line up with TRBD1. The germline CDR1 and CDR2 sequences are SGDLS and YYNGEE. With V trimmed by 4 bases and J by 5 bases, 10 bases remained unmatched. CDR3 size: 16 residues. CDR3 in DNA: TGTGCCAGCAGCCCCCGGACAGGGGGCGGTTTGTATGGCTACACCTTC. Encoded protein: CASSPRTGGGLYGYTF.

Notes on this clone: The same CDR3 also results from other DNA sequences found in this sample. The V call is TRBV11-2, the J call TRBJ1-1, with a possible D match to TRBD1 (5 bases). This CDR3 contains 12 residues. The germline V gene encodes CDR1 SGHAT and CDR2 FQNNGV. V lost 2 bases, J lost 8 bases, and 9 bases lay in between. DNA for the CDR3: TGTGCCAGCAGCTTATCAGACAGAGAAGCTTTCTTT. Encoded protein: CASSLSDREAFF.

The chain has TRBV2 and TRBJ2-7; 10 bases fit TRBD1. Germline CDR1 SNHLY, CDR2 FYNNEI. This CDR3 is built from 15 residues. The ends lost 5 bases at V and 2 bases at J; junction bases unmatched: 6. The DNA of the CDR3 is TGTGCCAGCAGTCCCCCGGGACAGGGGACCTACGAGCAGTACTTC. Translated: CASSPPGQGTYEQYF.

This chain links TRBV11-2 with TRBJ1-5, with D perhaps matching TRBD1 (6 bases). The CDR3 sequence is 13 residues long. V lost 5 bases, J lost 1 base, and 6 bases lay in between. The germline gives CDR1 SGHAT, CDR2 FQNNGV. CDR3 protein: CASSGQSNQPQHF. CDR3 nucleotide sequence: TGTGCCAGCAGCGGACAGAGCAATCAGCCCCAGCATTTT.

The rearrangement joins TRBV19 to TRBJ1-2, with 7 bases lining up with TRBD1. CDR3 length: 14 residues. V lost 3 bases, J lost 5 bases, and 6 bases stayed unmatched. CDR1 is LNHDA, CDR2 SQIVND, per germline (reference sequence). The CDR3 DNA follows: TGTGCCAGTAGTATTTTGGCAGGGGGGTATGGCTACACCTTC. Translating gives CASSILAGGYGYTF.

The chain joins TRBV3-1 (or the pseudogene TRBV3-2) to TRBJ2-3; 13 nucleotides match TRBD2. This CDR3 has 18 amino acids. The V gene end was trimmed by 5 bases and the J gene end by 0 bases; junction bases not matched to a gene: 8. Germline V gene sequence: CDR1 LGHDT, CDR2 YNNKEL (reference sequence). The CDR3 loop reads CASSFGLAGERSTDTQYF. The CDR3 nucleotides are TGTGCCAGCAGCTTTGGACTAGCGGGAGAGAGGAGCACAGATACGCAGTATTTT.

This rearrangement joins TRBV4-1 to TRBJ2-4, with 7 nucleotides matching TRBD1. The CDR3 has 17 residues. The trim removed 0 bases at V and 5 bases at J, leaving 10 bases unmatched. Germline loops: CDR1 MGHRA, CDR2 YSYEKL. The CDR3 spells CASSQDTGQLSQNIQYF. The CDR3 coding sequence is TGCGCCAGCAGCCAAGATACGGGACAGCTCTCCCAAAACATTCAGTACTTC.

V and J are TRBV5-8 and TRBJ1-2; possible D gene TRBD1, 6 bases. This CDR3 comprises 11 residues. The V end was cut by 4 bases, the J end by 8 bases, with 9 bases between. Per germline, CDR1 SGHTS and CDR2 YDEGEE. The CDR3 region has the DNA TGTGCCAGCAGCCTCGACAGGGGCTACACCTTC. Translated, it gives CASSLDRGYTF.